These 3 T cell receptor beta chains were all obtained from the same sample, sequenced in a study of T cells in Graves' hyperthyroidism and ophthalmopathy. Researchers took RNA transcripts and amplified the TCR beta CDR3 regions from them. When the TCR CDR3 underwent first-round RT-PCR, the HTBI primer set was used. TCRdb recomputed calls from the multiplex PCR reads with MiXCR, one row per CDR3 protein. The table lists a few hundred thousand distinct CDR3 sequences, 15% to 17% of them singletons, with less than 15% in the top ten. The sequenced sample was blood. All receptors derive from a woman between 18 and 29 years old with Graves' hyperthyroidism.

This clonotype was seen at least ten times. The chain has TRBV6-2 or TRBV6-3 and TRBJ2-2; D not certain. This CDR3 is built from 12 residues. Germline loops: CDR1 MNHEY, CDR2 SVGEGT. Trimming shortened V by 6 bases and J by 7 bases, and 9 bases separated the two germline ends. The CDR3 coding sequence is TGTGCCAGCAGAAGGCGCCACGGGGAGCTGTTTTTT. It yields the protein CASRRRHGELFF.

The V gene is TRBV29-1, the J gene TRBJ2-1; TRBD2 is a possible D gene (7 bases). Trimming shortened V by 6 bases and J by 2 bases, and 11 bases separated the two germline ends. CDR1 is SQVTM and CDR2 is ANQGSEA in the germline V gene. This CDR3 contains 13 residues. The CDR3 nucleotides are TGCAGCGTGACCGGGGGGCCCTACAATGAGCAGTTCTTC. It encodes CSVTGGPYNEQFF.

This clonotype came up a few times. This chain uses TRBV11-3 with TRBJ2-3; D call uncertain. V was shortened by 3 bases and J by 3 bases, with 13 bases between the two germline ends. Germline CDR1 reads SGHNT; CDR2 reads YENEEA. The CDR3 is made up of 15 amino acids. In nucleotides, the CDR3 is TGTGCCAGCAGCTTCGGGCCAATGAAGACAGATACGCAGTATTTT. Protein: CASSFGPMKTDTQYF.